The 13 T cell receptor beta chains in this list originate from one sample, sequenced in a study of cytomegalovirus exposure and HLA in healthy donors. The PCR made use of 60 Vbeta and 13 Jbeta primers. Data came from immunoSEQ multiplex PCR; TCRdb stores just in-frame clones and leaves some out. The ten most abundant clones cover less than 2.5% of a sample with fewer than 150,000 clones. The sample comprised PBMCs. These receptors originate from a woman in her sixties in good health and CMV-seronegative.

CDR3: CASRQGGNTGELFF. CDR3 nucleotide sequence: TGTGCCAGCAGACAGGGGGGCAACACCGGGGAGCTGTTTTTT. This chain joins TRBV25-1 and TRBJ2-2; 8 nucleotides align to TRBD1. There are 14 residues in the CDR3. Germline V gene sequence: CDR1 MGHDK, CDR2 SYGVNS. The ends lost 6 bases at V and 2 bases at J; junction bases unmatched: 2.

The V call is TRBV6-5, the J call TRBJ1-1; maybe TRBD1 (6 bases). The V gene's germline CDR1 is MNHEY and CDR2 SVGAGI. Trimming left V 4 bases short and J 5 bases short, with 11 bases between. The CDR3 is 13 amino acids. The CDR3 reads CASSLGQITEAFF. CDR3 DNA sequence: TGTGCCAGCAGTTTAGGACAGATTACTGAAGCTTTCTTT.

The gene calls are TRBV19 and TRBJ1-2, with a tentative D call TRBD1 (6 bases). With 4 bases removed from V and 4 bases from J, the gap between germline ends came to 19 bases. This CDR3 region has 16 residues. The germline CDR1 and CDR2 sequences are LNHDA and SQIVND (reference sequence). The CDR3 DNA is TGTGCCAGTAGTACCGTCGGACAGATTCTCACCTATGGCTACACCTTC. It translates to CASSTVGQILTYGYTF.

The chain recombines TRBV29-1 with TRBJ2-1; 8 nucleotides align to TRBD2. The CDR3 length is 14 residues. The J segment lost 4 bases and the V segment lost 1 base, leaving 3 bases of the junction unmatched. The germline gives CDR1 SQVTM, CDR2 ANQGSEA. CDR3 protein: CSVEGLARYNEQFF. CDR3 nucleotides: TGCAGCGTTGAAGGACTAGCGCGATACAATGAGCAGTTCTTC.

The genes are TRBV5-1 and TRBJ2-7; 7 bases are a match to TRBD2. Germline V gene lookup returns CDR1 SGHRS and CDR2 YFSETQ. This CDR3 comprises 14 residues. With V trimmed by 7 bases and J by 0 bases, 7 bases remained unmatched. The CDR3 nucleotides read TGCGCCAGCGGGGGGGACCCAAACTCCTACGAGCAGTACTTC. Translation gives CASGGDPNSYEQYF.

The rearrangement joins TRBV15 to TRBJ2-3; TRBD1 is a possible D gene (6 bases). Germline V gene data show CDR1 as LNHNV and CDR2 as YYDKDF (reference sequence). CDR3 length: 15 amino acids. Deletions cut 0 bases from V and 2 bases from J, with 9 bases between. In DNA, the CDR3 is TGTGCCACCAGCAGAGAAGGGGGAGTCACAGATACGCAGTATTTT. This translates into CATSREGGVTDTQYF.

The chain carries TRBV7-9 and TRBJ1-2; D gene ambiguous. V lost 4 bases and J lost 4, with 16 bases in between. Germline V gene data show CDR1 as SEHNR and CDR2 as FQNEAQ (reference sequence). This CDR3 contains 15 residues. CDR3 protein: CASSSVHNILYGYTF. CDR3 bases: TGTGCCAGCAGCTCCGTCCATAACATCCTCTATGGCTACACCTTC.

The V and J genes are TRBV28 and TRBJ1-5; D is undetermined. The CDR3 is 14 residues long. With 2 bases removed from V and 4 bases from J, the gap between germline ends came to 9 bases. CDR1 MDHEN and CDR2 SYDVKM come from the germline V gene. The CDR3 loop reads CASSLVGGNQPQHF. The DNA of the CDR3 is TGTGCCAGCAGTTTAGTGGGAGGTAATCAGCCCCAGCATTTT.

This chain joins TRBV15 and TRBJ1-1; 10 bases align to TRBD1. CDR3 length equals 15 residues. The V gene end was trimmed by 5 bases and the J gene end by 1 base; junction bases not matched to a gene: 4. CDR1 and CDR2 from the germline V gene are LNHNV and YYDKDF (reference sequence). DNA of the CDR3: TGTGCCACCAGCGACCGGGACAGGGGGAACACTGAAGCTTTCTTT. As protein: CATSDRDRGNTEAFF.

This rearrangement joins TRBV28 to TRBJ1-5; D remains unclear. There are 14 residues in the CDR3. V lost 1 base and J 7 bases, leaving 11 bases between the germline ends. The V gene's germline CDR1 is MDHEN and CDR2 SYDVKM. The CDR3 here is CASSLSEKLQPQHF. In nucleotides, the CDR3 is TGTGCCAGCAGTTTATCGGAGAAGCTGCAGCCCCAGCATTTT.

The V gene is TRBV7-9, the J gene TRBJ1-5; the D gene is possibly TRBD1 (5 bases). The V gene lost 4 bases and the J gene lost 5 bases, with 9 bases spanning the gap. Germline V gene data show CDR1 as SEHNR and CDR2 as FQNEAQ (reference sequence). CDR3 size: 13 residues. This CDR3 reads CASSSDRDQPQHF. In DNA, the CDR3 is TGTGCCAGCAGCTCCGACAGAGATCAGCCCCAGCATTTT.

The chain combines TRBV5-4 with TRBJ1-4; tentative D call: TRBD1 (5 bases). The V gene lost 4 bases and the J gene lost 6 bases, with 16 bases spanning the gap. The CDR3 is made up of 15 amino acids. Germline V gene lookup returns CDR1 SGHNT and CDR2 YYREEE (reference sequence). CDR3 nucleotides: TGTGCCAGCAGCACCCCTCAGGGTCCCGATGAAAAACTGTTTTTT. Residues: CASSTPQGPDEKLFF.

This chain connects TRBV12-5 to TRBJ2-5; D is uncertain. The CDR3 runs to 12 residues. V was trimmed by 1 base and J by 3 bases, leaving 3 bases between them. Germline CDR1 LGHNT, CDR2 FRNRAP. The CDR3, as DNA: TGTGCTAGTGGTTTGGGAGAAGAGACCCAGTACTTC. Translating gives CASGLGEETQYF. Filled out from reference TRBV12-5 and TRBJ2-5, the complete variable domain reads DARVTQTPRHKVTEMGQEVTMRCQPILGHNTVFWYRQTMMQGLELLAYFRNRAPLDDSGMPKDRFSAEMPDATLATLKIQPSEPRDSAVYFCASGLGEETQYFGPGTRLLVL.